The rows below give T cell receptor beta chains drawn from one sample of a study of Graves' ophthalmopathy and Graves' hyperthyroidism. TCRdb re-called the multiplex PCR reads through MiXCR, storing one row per CDR3 protein. The sample records hundreds of thousands of distinct CDR3 sequences, 22% being singletons. The sequencing input was peripheral blood. These receptors came from a woman under 30 with stable Graves' hyperthyroidism. Some clones in this sample may be carry-over from other donors' samples. CDR3s include the opening cysteine and the closing phenylalanine or tryptophan. A D gene is named only where the DNA matches it firmly. Some rows have no size entry. The others give once, few or many, or a class for an expanded clone.

length	V	D	size	J	CDR3	DNA
14	TRBV18	.	.	TRBJ1-1	CASSPQGVRTEAFF	TGTGCCAGCTCACCACAGGGGGTGAGAACTGAAGCTTTCTTT
14	TRBV2	TRBD1	.	TRBJ1-1	CASSAEGAYTEAFF	TGTGCCAGCAGTGCAGAGGGGGCCTATACTGAAGCTTTCTTT
15	TRBV7-9	.	many	TRBJ2-5	CASSPSQSFQETQYF	TGTGCCAGCAGCCCCTCCCAAAGTTTCCAAGAGACCCAGTACTTC
13	TRBV19	.	.	TRBJ1-2	CVSSIYRNYGYTF	TGTGTCAGTAGTATTTATCGGAACTATGGCTACACCTTC
14	TRBV24-1	.	few	TRBJ1-2	CASIRPGHPYGYTF	TGTGCCTCAATCCGCCCGGGACACCCTTATGGCTACACCTTC
11	TRBV4-1	.	many	TRBJ1-1	CASSQETQAFF	TGCGCCAGCAGCCAAGAGACCCAAGCTTTCTTT
15	TRBV9	.	many	TRBJ1-2	CASSVASGGGYGYTF	TGTGCCAGCAGCGTAGCTTCGGGGGGCGGCTATGGCTACACCTTC
13	TRBV20-1	.	many	TRBJ2-3	CSARDPSLDTQYF	TGCAGTGCTAGAGATCCGTCCCTCGATACGCAGTATTTT
17	TRBV15	TRBD1	many	TRBJ2-2	CATSREGGGRSTGELFF	TGTGCCACCAGCAGAGAAGGGGGCGGTCGCTCCACCGGGGAGCTGTTTTTT
13	TRBV20-1	TRBD2	many	TRBJ2-5	CSAKELAGETQYF	TGCAGTGCTAAAGAACTAGCGGGGGAGACCCAGTACTTC
17	TRBV9	TRBD2	few	TRBJ2-2	CASSVELAGASTGELFF	TGTGCCAGCAGCGTAGAGTTAGCGGGAGCTTCAACCGGGGAGCTGTTTTTT
14	TRBV2	.	.	TRBJ1-6	CASSEQGSGSPLHF	TGTGCCAGCAGTGAACAGGGTTCGGGTTCACCCCTCCACTTT
16	TRBV3-1	.	.	TRBJ2-2	CASSQVLGANTGELFF	TGTGCCAGCAGCCAAGTGCTAGGGGCGAACACCGGGGAGCTGTTTTTT
13	TRBV20-1	.	.	TRBJ1-1	CSASLSQSLKLSF	.
11	TRBV11-2	.	many	TRBJ2-7	CASSFPPEQYF	TGTGCCAGCAGCTTCCCCCCCGAGCAGTACTTC
15	TRBV7-2	.	many	TRBJ1-2	CASSLAVTLDYGYTF	TGTGCCAGCAGCTTAGCGGTGACGCTCGACTATGGCTACACCTTC
13	TRBV14	.	many	TRBJ2-7	CASSQTSAGEHYF	TGTGCCAGCAGCCAGACCAGTGCCGGCGAGCATTACTTC
13	TRBV6-5	.	.	TRBJ2-4	CASAASDLDIQYF	TGTGCCAGCGCGGCTTCTGACCTTGACATTCAGTACTTC
15	TRBV6-2/TRBV6-3	.	.	TRBJ2-7	CASSYLVAHSYEQYF	TGTGCCAGCAGTTATTTAGTAGCGCACTCCTACGAGCAGTACTTC
16	TRBV6-2/TRBV6-3	TRBD1	many	TRBJ2-5	CASSYAGTGVQETQYF	TGTGCCAGCAGTTACGCCGGGACAGGGGTTCAAGAGACCCAGTACTTC
15	TRBV7-2	TRBD2	.	TRBJ2-7	CASSPHGGGQYEQYF	TGTGCCAGCAGCCCCCACGGCGGGGGGCAATACGAGCAGTACTTC
16	TRBV18	.	few	TRBJ2-7	CASSLSGVPGDYEQYF	TGTGCCAGCTCACTGAGCGGGGTCCCAGGGGACTACGAGCAGTACTTC
15	TRBV15	.	many	TRBJ1-5	CATSRARGDNQPQHF	TGTGCCACCAGCAGAGCCCGGGGGGACAATCAGCCCCAGCATTTT
12	TRBV7-2	.	.	TRBJ2-7	CASSSTGGGQYF	TGTGCCAGCAGCTCGACTGGAGGCGGGCAGTACTTC
15	TRBV28	TRBD2	many	TRBJ2-2	CASSSPLAGTGELFF	TGTGCCAGCAGTTCCCCATTAGCGGGCACCGGGGAGCTGTTTTTT
16	TRBV19	TRBD1	many	TRBJ1-5	CASKRRTGRIDQPQHF	TGTGCCAGTAAACGGAGGACAGGTAGAATCGATCAGCCCCAGCATTTT
14	TRBV7-9	.	many	TRBJ1-5	CASSFGGSLQPQHF	TGTGCCAGCAGCTTCGGAGGGAGTTTGCAGCCCCAGCATTTT